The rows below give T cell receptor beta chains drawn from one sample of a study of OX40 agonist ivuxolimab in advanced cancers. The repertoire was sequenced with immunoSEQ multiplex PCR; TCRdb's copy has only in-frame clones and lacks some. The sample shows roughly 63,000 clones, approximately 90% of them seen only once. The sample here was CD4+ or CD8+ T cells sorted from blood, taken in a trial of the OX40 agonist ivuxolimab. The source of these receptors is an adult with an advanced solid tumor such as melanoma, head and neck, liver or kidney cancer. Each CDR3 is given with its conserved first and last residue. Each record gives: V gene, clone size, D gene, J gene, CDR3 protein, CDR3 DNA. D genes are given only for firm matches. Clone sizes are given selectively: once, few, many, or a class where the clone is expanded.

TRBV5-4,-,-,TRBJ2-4,CASSKDPGKNIQYF,TGTGCCAGCAGCAAGGACCCCGGCAAAAACATTCAGTACTTC
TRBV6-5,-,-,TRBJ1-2,CASSYDRGFSGYTF,TGTGCCAGCAGTTACGACAGAGGGTTCTCTGGCTACACCTTC
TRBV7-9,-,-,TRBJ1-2,CASSPQGLYGYTF,TGTGCCAGCAGCCCACAGGGACTTTATGGCTACACCTTC
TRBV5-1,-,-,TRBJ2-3,CASSLGSGTFSTDTQYF,TGCGCCAGCAGCTTGGGTTCCGGGACTTTCAGCACAGATACGCAGTATTTT
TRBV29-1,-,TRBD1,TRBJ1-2,CSVESGGTHYGYTF,TGCAGCGTTGAGTCAGGGGGCACTCACTATGGCTACACCTTC
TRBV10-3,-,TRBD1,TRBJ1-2,CAISSGQGWGYGYTF,TGTGCCATCAGTTCTGGACAGGGCTGGGGCTATGGCTACACCTTC
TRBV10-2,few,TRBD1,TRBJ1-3,CASSESGGGNTIYF,TGCGCCAGCAGTGAGTCAGGGGGCGGAAACACCATATATTTT
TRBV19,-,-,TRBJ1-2,CASSIPGAFFYGYTF,TGTGCCAGTAGTATTCCGGGGGCCTTCTTCTATGGCTACACCTTC
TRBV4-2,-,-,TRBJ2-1,CASSERGSKAYNEQFF,TGTGCCAGCAGCGAAAGAGGGTCAAAGGCCTACAATGAGCAGTTCTTC
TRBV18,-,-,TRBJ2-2,CASSPLARTNTGELFF,TGTGCCAGCTCACCACTCGCACGAACGAACACCGGGGAGCTGTTTTTT
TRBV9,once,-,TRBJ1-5,CASSLGVHSNQPQHF,TGTGCCAGCAGCTTGGGTGTACATAGCAATCAGCCCCAGCATTTT
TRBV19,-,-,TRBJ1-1,CASNTRDTEAFF,TGTGCCAGTAACACCCGGGACACTGAAGCTTTCTTT
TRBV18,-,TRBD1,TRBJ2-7,CASSLGDSTYEQYF,TGTGCCAGCTCACTGGGGGACAGCACCTACGAGCAGTACTTC
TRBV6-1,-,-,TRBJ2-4,CASSAYYLAKNIQYF,TGTGCCAGCAGTGCATACTACCTAGCCAAAAACATTCAGTACTTC
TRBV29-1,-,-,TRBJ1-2,CSVENFGQTLEGYGYTF,TGCAGCGTTGAGAATTTTGGTCAGACTCTCGAGGGCTATGGCTACACCTTC
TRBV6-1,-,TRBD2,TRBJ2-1,CASSERRAGGSYNEQFF,TGTGCCAGCAGTGAAAGGCGGGCGGGGGGCTCCTACAATGAGCAGTTCTTC
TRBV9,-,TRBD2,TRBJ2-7,CASSAGTSGAYEQYF,TGTGCCAGCAGCGCAGGGACTAGCGGGGCCTACGAGCAGTACTTC
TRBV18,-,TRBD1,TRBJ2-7,CASSRQGSVYEQYF,TGTGCCAGCTCCCGACAGGGTTCCGTCTACGAGCAGTACTTC
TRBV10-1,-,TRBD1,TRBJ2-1,CASSEQGALPYNEQFF,TGCGCCAGCAGTGAACAGGGGGCATTACCCTACAATGAGCAGTTCTTC
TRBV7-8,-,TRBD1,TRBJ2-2,CASSYGQGRGTGELFF,TGTGCCAGCAGCTATGGACAGGGAAGGGGCACCGGGGAGCTGTTTTTT
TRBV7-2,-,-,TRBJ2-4,CASSLGTFAKNIQYF,TGTGCCAGCAGCTTAGGGACCTTCGCCAAAAACATTCAGTACTTC
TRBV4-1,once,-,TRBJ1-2,CASSERWGGYGYTF,TGCGCCAGCAGCGAGAGGTGGGGCGGCTATGGCTACACCTTC
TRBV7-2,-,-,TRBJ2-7,CASSLAVRVEQYF,TGTGCCAGCAGCTTAGCTGTCAGGGTCGAGCAGTACTTC
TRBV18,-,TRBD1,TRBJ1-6,CASSPDRVESPLHF,TGTGCCAGCTCACCGGACAGGGTTGAGTCACCCCTCCACTTT
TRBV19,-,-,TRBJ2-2,CASSIGRTLSGELFF,TGTGCCAGTAGTATAGGGAGGACACTCTCTGGGGAGCTGTTTTTT
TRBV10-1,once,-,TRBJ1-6,CASSDIGNSPLHF,TGCGCCAGCAGTGATATTGGTAATTCACCCCTCCACTTT
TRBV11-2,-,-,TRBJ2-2,CASTLGTSNTGELFF,TGTGCCAGCACCCTCGGGACTTCGAACACCGGGGAGCTGTTTTTT
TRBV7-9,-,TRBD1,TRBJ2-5,CASSLRQGQETQYF,TGTGCCAGCAGCCTCAGACAGGGTCAAGAGACCCAGTACTTC
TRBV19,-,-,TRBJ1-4,CAREKLFF,TGTGCCAGGGAAAAACTGTTTTTT
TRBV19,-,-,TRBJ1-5,CASTSDSRPNQPQHF,TGTGCCAGTACCTCGGACAGCCGCCCTAATCAGCCCCAGCATTTT
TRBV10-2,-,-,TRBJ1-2,CASSGRQAANYGYTF,TGCGCCAGCAGTGGACGACAGGCCGCTAACTATGGCTACACCTTC
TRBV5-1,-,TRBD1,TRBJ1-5,CASSLAGTGDQPQHF,TGCGCCAGCAGCTTGGCGGGGACAGGTGATCAGCCCCAGCATTTT
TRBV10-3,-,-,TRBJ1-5,CAISEGFEQPQHF,TGTGCCATCAGTGAAGGGTTTGAGCAGCCCCAGCATTTT
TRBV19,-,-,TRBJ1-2,CASSVDRGSNYGYTF,TGTGCCAGTAGTGTAGACAGAGGTTCTAACTATGGCTACACCTTC
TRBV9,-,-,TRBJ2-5,CASSPQGGRETQYF,TGTGCCAGCAGCCCCCAGGGGGGGAGAGAGACCCAGTACTTC
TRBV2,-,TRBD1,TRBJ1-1,CARRDRGVPPQAFF,TGTGCCAGACGGGACAGGGGAGTCCCCCCTCAAGCTTTCTTT
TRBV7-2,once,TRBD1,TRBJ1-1,CASSHRTGGNPRKAFF,TGTGCCAGCAGCCACAGGACAGGTGGTAATCCCCGAAAAGCTTTCTTT
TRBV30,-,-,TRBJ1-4,CAWNGVGAPNEKLFF,TGTGCCTGGAATGGGGTGGGGGCCCCTAATGAAAAACTGTTTTTT
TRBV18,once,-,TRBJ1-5,CASSPTAVNQPQHF,TGTGCCAGCTCACCAACGGCAGTAAATCAGCCCCAGCATTTT
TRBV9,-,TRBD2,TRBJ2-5,CASSVVPSGRQETQYF,TGTGCCAGCAGCGTAGTCCCTAGCGGGAGGCAAGAGACCCAGTACTTC
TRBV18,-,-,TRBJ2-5,CASSPGQETQYF,TGTGCCAGCTCACCAGGCCAAGAGACCCAGTACTTC
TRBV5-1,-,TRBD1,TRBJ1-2,CASSVKTGESGYTF,TGCGCCAGCAGCGTCAAAACAGGGGAATCTGGCTACACCTTC
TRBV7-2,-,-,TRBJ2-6,CASSFQGSGANVLTF,TGTGCCAGCAGCTTTCAGGGCTCCGGGGCCAACGTCCTGACTTTC
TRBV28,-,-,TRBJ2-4,CASSFRLGNIQYF,TGTGCCAGCAGTTTCAGGTTAGGAAACATTCAGTACTTC
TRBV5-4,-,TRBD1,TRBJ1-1,CASSSRQGATEAFF,TGTGCCAGCAGCTCTAGACAGGGGGCCACTGAAGCTTTCTTT
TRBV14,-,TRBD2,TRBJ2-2,CASSQAISGTNTGELFF,TGTGCCAGCAGCCAAGCGATTAGCGGGACGAACACCGGGGAGCTGTTTTTT
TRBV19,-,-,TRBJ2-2,CASSEPPGELFF,TGTGCCAGTAGTGAACCCCCCGGGGAGCTGTTTTTT
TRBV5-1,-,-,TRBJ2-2,CASSLAPQNTGELFF,TGCGCCAGCAGCTTGGCCCCACAGAACACCGGGGAGCTGTTTTTT
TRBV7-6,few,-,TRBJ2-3,CASSLGYADTQYF,TGTGCCAGCAGCTTAGGGTATGCAGATACGCAGTATTTT
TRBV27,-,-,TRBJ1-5,CASSLRFGNQPQHF,TGTGCCAGCAGTTTAAGGTTTGGAAATCAGCCCCAGCATTTT
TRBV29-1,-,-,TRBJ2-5,CSVGHRETQYF,TGCAGCGTAGGACATCGAGAGACCCAGTACTTC
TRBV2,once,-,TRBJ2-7,CASKIGQGNFYEQYF,TGTGCCAGCAAGATCGGTCAGGGGAATTTCTACGAGCAGTACTTC
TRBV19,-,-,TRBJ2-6,CASTPGLRSGANVLTF,TGTGCCAGTACTCCGGGACTGCGCTCTGGGGCCAACGTCCTGACTTTC